These T cell receptor beta chains were read from a single sample in a study of blood T cell repertoires in COVID-19. Profiling relied on immunoSEQ multiplex PCR, and the TCRdb table lists in-frame clones only, not all of them. The data hold more than 120,000 clones, with more than 75% observed a single time. Sequencing was carried out using peripheral blood. These receptors all stem from a woman in her 50s with active or convalescent COVID-19. CDR3s include the opening cysteine and the closing phenylalanine or tryptophan. The D gene is left open where the match is weak. The listing skips clone size in some rows; elsewhere it reads once, few, many or a size class.

d_call	clone_size	v_call	j_call	cdr3_nt	cdr3_aa
.	.	TRBV27	TRBJ2-2	TGTGCCAGCAGTTTATACTCTACCGGGGAGCTGTTTTTT	CASSLYSTGELFF
.	once	TRBV28	TRBJ2-7	TGTGCCAGCAGTTCTTCCCAGTACGAGCAGTACTTC	CASSSSQYEQYF
TRBD2	.	TRBV5-4	TRBJ2-5	TGTGCCAGCAGCTTTCAGCGGGGGGGCCTCGAGACCCAGTACTTC	CASSFQRGGLETQYF
.	.	TRBV28	TRBJ1-3	TGTGCCAGCAGTTTGACAACTGGAAACACCATATATTTT	CASSLTTGNTIYF
.	.	TRBV30	TRBJ2-2	TGTGCCCAGGCTAATACCGGGCCCAGGGCCAGGGAGCTGTTTTTT	CAQANTGPRARELFF
.	.	TRBV7-3	TRBJ1-1	TGTGCCAGCAGCACTCAGGGTGGAGCGAACACTGAAGCTTTCTTT	CASSTQGGANTEAFF
.	.	TRBV28	TRBJ1-2	TGTGCCAGCAGTTTAACTCTCGGGCAGGGAGGTGGCTACACCTTC	CASSLTLGQGGGYTF
TRBD1	once	TRBV28	TRBJ2-7	TGTGCCAGCAGTGAGGGACAGTCCCCCTACGAGCAGTACTTC	CASSEGQSPYEQYF
.	.	TRBV28	TRBJ1-3	TGTGCCAGCTTCCCTCTAACAGCGCTACAGGGTGGCACCATATATTTT	CASFPLTALQGGTIYF
TRBD2	.	TRBV5-5	TRBJ2-7	TGTGCCAGCAGCTCCGTAGCGGGAGCCTCCTACGAGCAGTACTTC	CASSSVAGASYEQYF
TRBD1	.	TRBV7-2	TRBJ2-5	TGTGCCAGCAGCTTAGGCCCAGGGGGAATGGAGACCCAGTACTTC	CASSLGPGGMETQYF
TRBD2	.	TRBV3-1/TRBV3-2	TRBJ2-1	TGTGCCAGCAGCGGGAAGTGGCTAGCGGGAGAGGTTGAGCAGTTCTTC	CASSGKWLAGEVEQFF
TRBD2	.	TRBV5-8	TRBJ2-1	TGTGCCAGCAGCGGGGGCATAGCGGGAGTACTCGATGAGCAGTTCTTC	CASSGGIAGVLDEQFF
.	.	TRBV5-1	TRBJ1-3	TGCGCCAGCAGCCGGGACATTTCCTCTGGAAACACCATATATTTT	CASSRDISSGNTIYF
.	.	TRBV11-2	TRBJ1-2	TGTGCCAGCAGCCCCATTACAGCCGACTATGGCTACACCTTC	CASSPITADYGYTF
TRBD2	.	TRBV2	TRBJ2-5	TGTGCCAGCAGTGAGGTGATACTAGCGGGGGGTGAGACCCAGTACTTC	CASSEVILAGGETQYF
TRBD2	.	TRBV6-2/TRBV6-3	TRBJ2-3	TGTGCCAGCAGTACGAGACTAGCAGGGACAGATACGCAGTATTTT	CASSTRLAGTDTQYF
TRBD2	.	TRBV4-3	TRBJ2-1	TGCGCCAGCAGCCAAGATCTAGCGGGAGTCCCCTACAATGAGCAGTTCTTC	CASSQDLAGVPYNEQFF
.	few	TRBV3-1/TRBV3-2	TRBJ2-2	TGTGCCAGCAGCCAGGTCCTACCTAGGAACACCGGGGAGCTGTTTTTT	CASSQVLPRNTGELFF
TRBD1	.	TRBV10-3	TRBJ1-2	TGTGCCATCAGTGAGTCGTCGGGACAGATAAACTATGGCTACACCTTC	CAISESSGQINYGYTF
TRBD2	few	TRBV6-6	TRBJ2-3	TGTGCCAGCTTCAAGCGGGGGAGCACAGATACGCAGTATTTT	CASFKRGSTDTQYF
TRBD1	.	TRBV5-6	TRBJ2-2	TGTGCCAGCAGCGCCCAGGGGGTCACCGGGGAGCTGTTTTTT	CASSAQGVTGELFF
.	.	TRBV9	TRBJ1-1	TGTGCCAGCAGCCCAGACCTAGGCACTGAAGCTTTCTTT	CASSPDLGTEAFF
.	.	TRBV5-4	TRBJ1-6	TGTGCCAGCGGAGACGATTCACCCCTCCACTTT	CASGDDSPLHF
TRBD1	.	TRBV5-1	TRBJ1-4	TGCGCCAGCAGCTTGGAAGTAGGGGGCTGGGAGTCCTCCAATGAAAAACTGTTTTTT	CASSLEVGGWESSNEKLFF
TRBD1	.	TRBV6-6	TRBJ1-5	TGTGCCAGCAGTTATGGGACAGAATACAATCAGCCCCAGCATTTT	CASSYGTEYNQPQHF
.	.	TRBV11-2	TRBJ2-7	TGTGCCAGCAGCCTTCAGACAGGCGGTGGGGGCGAGCAGTACTTC	CASSLQTGGGGEQYF
.	.	TRBV12-3/TRBV12-4	TRBJ1-1	TGTGCCAGCAGTTTAGCGGGGGGTACTGAAGCTTTCTTT	CASSLAGGTEAFF
.	.	TRBV6-5	TRBJ2-5	TGTGCCAGCATTTCGGACTTCCAAGAGACCCAGTACTTC	CASISDFQETQYF
.	.	TRBV12-3/TRBV12-4	TRBJ2-1	TGTGCCAGCAGTCAGGATTCTAATAGATATGGGTTCTTC	CASSQDSNRYGFF
.	.	TRBV7-9	TRBJ1-1	TGTGCCAGCAGCTTCGGCGGCGCGAACACTGAAGCTTTCTTT	CASSFGGANTEAFF
TRBD1	.	TRBV28	TRBJ2-7	TGTGCCAGCAGGCCGGGACAGGGCTACGAGCAGTACTTC	CASRPGQGYEQYF
TRBD1	.	TRBV7-9	TRBJ2-7	TGTGCCAGCAGCTTAGCCGGCAGGGGGCTCGTGGACGAGCAGTACTTC	CASSLAGRGLVDEQYF
.	.	TRBV28	TRBJ2-1	TGTGCCAGCCTGCTCGGCTCCTACAATGAGCAGTTCTTC	CASLLGSYNEQFF
.	few	TRBV4-1	TRBJ1-6	TGCGCCAGCAGCCACCAAGCCCCGGGGTTATCTTCACCCCTCCACTTT	CASSHQAPGLSSPLHF
.	.	TRBV30	TRBJ1-1	TGTGCCTGGACCCTCGTAAGGAATCGGGGTACTGAAGCTTTCTTT	CAWTLVRNRGTEAFF
TRBD1	.	TRBV30	TRBJ1-1	TGTGCCTGGAGTGTACGAAAGGGACAGGGCGGTGAAGCTTTCTTT	CAWSVRKGQGGEAFF
.	.	TRBV7-2	TRBJ1-2	TGTGCCAGCAGCTCGACGGGTTCCGGTGGCTACACCTTC	CASSSTGSGGYTF
.	.	TRBV3-1/TRBV3-2	TRBJ1-2	TGTGCCAGCAGCGCCGACAGTAACTATGGCTACACCTTC	CASSADSNYGYTF
.	.	TRBV7-9	TRBJ2-5	TGTGCCAGCAGCTTAGTACTGCGGGAGACCCAGTACTTC	CASSLVLRETQYF